This T cell receptor beta chain was identified in a study of memory CD4+ T cells and cytomegalovirus serostatus. Original processing notes: Out-of-frame sequences were removed, leaving around 2.2 million distinct TCRbeta sequences. Assay: immunoSEQ multiplex PCR; the TCRdb copy retains only in-frame clones and omits some. The DNA gave D and trimming, while V, J and clone size come from that table. The sample contains more than 45,000 clones, over 75% of which appear only once. The CDR3 is 16 amino acids. The V gene's germline CDR1 is SGHTA and CDR2 FQGNSA. Trimming cost V 5 bases and J 2 bases, with 16 bases left between them. Regarding the study as a whole: CMV serostatus prediction reached median AUC around 0.94, or 0.89 with US-trained model. Each of approximately 73 CMV-associated TCRbeta sequences occurred in one to five individuals.

As concerns this clone: Its antigen is undetermined.

The sort gate was single viable CD3+CD4+CD8-CD45RO+ cells for memory CD4+ T cells. CMV serostatus came from serum IgG against pp150, pp28, p38, p52. This sequence was found in an adult in good health and CMV-seronegative. V is TRBV7-2 and J is TRBJ2-1; a weak D match, TRBD2 (5 bases). The specimen was memory CD4+ T cells from blood. The CDR3 reads CASSRYRGNTYNEQFF. The CDR3 bases are TGTGCCAGCAGCCGATACAGAGGGAACACCTACAATGAGCAGTTCTTC.